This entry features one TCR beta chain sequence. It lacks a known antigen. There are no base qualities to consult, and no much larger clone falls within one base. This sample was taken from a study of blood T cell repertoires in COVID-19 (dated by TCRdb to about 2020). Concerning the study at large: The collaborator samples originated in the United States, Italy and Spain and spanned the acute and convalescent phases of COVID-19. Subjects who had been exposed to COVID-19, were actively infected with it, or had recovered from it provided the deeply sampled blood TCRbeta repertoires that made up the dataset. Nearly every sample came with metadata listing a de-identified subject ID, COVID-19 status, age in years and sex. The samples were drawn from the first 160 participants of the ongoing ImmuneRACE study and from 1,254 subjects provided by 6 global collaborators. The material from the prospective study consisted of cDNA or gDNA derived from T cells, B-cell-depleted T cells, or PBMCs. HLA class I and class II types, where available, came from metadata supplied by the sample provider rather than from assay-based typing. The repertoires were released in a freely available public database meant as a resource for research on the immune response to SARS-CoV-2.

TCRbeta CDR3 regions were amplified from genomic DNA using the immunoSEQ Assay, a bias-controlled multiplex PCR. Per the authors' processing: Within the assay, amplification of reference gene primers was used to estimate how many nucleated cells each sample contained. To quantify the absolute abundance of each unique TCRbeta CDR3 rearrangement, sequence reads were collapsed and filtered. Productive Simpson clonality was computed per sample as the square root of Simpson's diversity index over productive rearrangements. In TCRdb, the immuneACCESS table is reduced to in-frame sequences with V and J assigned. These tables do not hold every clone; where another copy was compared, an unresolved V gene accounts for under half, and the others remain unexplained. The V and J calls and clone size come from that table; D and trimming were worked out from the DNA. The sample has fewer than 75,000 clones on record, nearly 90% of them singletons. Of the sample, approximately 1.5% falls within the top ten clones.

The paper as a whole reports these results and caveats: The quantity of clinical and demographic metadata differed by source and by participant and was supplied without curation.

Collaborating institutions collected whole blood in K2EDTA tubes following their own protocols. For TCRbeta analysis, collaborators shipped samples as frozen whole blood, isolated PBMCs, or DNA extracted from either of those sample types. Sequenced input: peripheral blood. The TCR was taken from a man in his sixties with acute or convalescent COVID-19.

The CDR3 loop reads CASSLAYWRQGIGANQPQHF. Read as DNA, the sequence is TGTGCCAGCAGCTTGGCCTATTGGAGACAGGGTATCGGTGCGAATCAGCCCCAGCATTTT. Here the chain combines TRBV5-8 and TRBJ1-5, with TRBD1 matching 7 junction bases. For this chain, trimming is 0 bases at the V end and 4 bases at the J end, and the number of junction bases without a gene match is 19. CDR1 and CDR2 are read off the germline V gene as SGHTS and YDEGEE. From the cysteine up to the phenylalanine, the CDR3 has a length of 20 residues. The only DNA kept is the CDR3, 60 bases in frame from the first base.